This T cell receptor (beta chain) was recorded in a study of CD8 T cells in Susac syndrome. Study results and limitations: Repertoires of Susac syndrome CD4+ T cells lacked clonal expansion. As the study acknowledged, the number of individuals in its TCR sequencing and HLA analysis was relatively small.

Germline V gene lookup returns CDR1 SQVTM and CDR2 ANQGSEA. The CDR3 runs to 16 residues. The V end lost 0 bases, the J end lost 3 bases, and 16 bases lay between the germline ends. Random hexamers primed reverse transcription of about 0.45 to 1 ug RNA. TCRdb analysed the immunoSEQ multiplex PCR reads with MiXCR anew, one entry per CDR3 protein. The repertoire has more than 110,000 distinct CDR3 sequences, around 95% of them found once; the top ten carry 0.13% to 0.15%. From blood CD8+ and CD4+ T cells, the TCR beta chain was sequenced. Negative isolation yielded CD8+ and CD4+ T cells; FACS enriched TEMRA cells. Points on this clonotype: Its antigen is currently unknown.

The sequencing input was CD4+ T cells from PBMCs. The source is a human donor with Susac syndrome. The rearrangement uses TRBV29-1 and TRBJ2-3, with D maybe TRBD2 (6 bases). The CDR3 DNA sequence: TGCAGCGTTGAAGATCGTCTAGCGACCATGACAGATACGCAGTATTTT. Its protein product is CSVEDRLATMTDTQYF.